This T cell receptor (beta chain) comes out of a study of T cells after yellow fever vaccination. Germline CDR1 is SGHTA and CDR2 is FQGNSA. Germline trimming cut 4 bases from V and 4 bases from J; bases unmatched to any gene: 12. CDR3 length equals 16 residues. Using its own MiXCR run on the 5' RACE reads, TCRdb lists one record per CDR3 protein. The sample gives roughly 260,000 distinct CDR3 sequences, roughly 13% of which show up once; roughly 0.5% is in the top ten. The receptor was isolated from a man aged 25-45 years who received the YFV17D yellow fever vaccine. The chain uses TRBV7-2 and TRBJ2-7, with 8 bases matching TRBD1. This specimen was CD4+ T cells sorted from PBMCs, taken 45 days after the yellow fever booster vaccination. The chain's CDR3 is CASSSITRTGQYEQYF. The CDR3 DNA reads TGTGCCAGCAGCTCTATCACCCGGACAGGGCAATACGAGCAGTACTTC.